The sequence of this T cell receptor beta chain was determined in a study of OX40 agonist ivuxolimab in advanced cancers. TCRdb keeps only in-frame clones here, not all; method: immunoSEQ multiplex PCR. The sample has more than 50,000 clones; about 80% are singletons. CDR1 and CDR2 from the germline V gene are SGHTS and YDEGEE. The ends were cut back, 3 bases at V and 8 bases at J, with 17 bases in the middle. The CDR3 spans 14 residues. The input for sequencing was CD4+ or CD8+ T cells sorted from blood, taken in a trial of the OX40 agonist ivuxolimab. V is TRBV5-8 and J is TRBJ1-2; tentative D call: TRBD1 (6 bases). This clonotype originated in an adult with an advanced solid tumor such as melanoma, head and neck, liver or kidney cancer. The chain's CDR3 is CASSSGQRAGGYTF. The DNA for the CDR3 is TGTGCCAGCAGCTCCGGACAGAGAGCAGGGGGCTACACCTTC.